This passage covers 11 T cell receptor beta chains from one sample sequenced in a study of T cell repertoires in cytomegalovirus infection. MiXCR, applied by TCRdb to the reads, yields one record per CDR3 protein. The data contain some 400,000 distinct CDR3 sequences, approximately 31% of them seen just once; the ten biggest clones take up approximately 14%. The sequenced sample consisted of PBMCs. The source of these receptors is a human donor in good health (CMV status not recorded). Some clones in this sample may be carry-over from other donors' samples.

This rearrangement joins TRBV29-1 to TRBJ2-1, with unresolved D. The CDR3 sequence is 16 residues long. CDR1 SQVTM and CDR2 ANQGSEA come from the germline V gene. Deletions cut 1 base from V and 0 bases from J, with 13 bases between. CDR3 coding DNA: TGCAGCGTTGAAGGGCATATAGAGAGCTCCTACAATGAGCAGTTCTTC. It is translated as CSVEGHIESSYNEQFF.

CDR3: CASTERGNYGYTF. The CDR3 DNA follows: TGTGCCAGCACTGAAAGGGGAAACTATGGCTACACCTTC. V and J are TRBV7-2 and TRBJ1-2, with D perhaps TRBD1 (5 bases). Germline-derived CDR1 and CDR2 are SGHTA and FQGNSA. The CDR3 runs 13 residues. Between the trimmed V and J ends, which lost 7 bases and 2 bases, there was a span of 11 bases.

In this sample, this clonotype turned up a few times. The chain is built from TRBV4-1 and TRBJ1-1; 12 bases are shared with TRBD1. V gave up 4 bases and J gave up 0 bases; unmatched junction bases: 3. Germline values: CDR1 MGHRA, CDR2 YSYEKL. This CDR3 contains 16 residues. CDR3 loop: CASSRGTGGLNTEAFF. CDR3 sequence (DNA): TGCGCCAGCAGCCGCGGGACAGGGGGCTTGAACACTGAAGCTTTCTTT.

There are a few counts of this clonotype. The chain carries TRBV2 and TRBJ1-2, with 10 positions matching TRBD1. Germline V gives CDR1 SNHLY, CDR2 FYNNEI. The CDR3 sequence is 14 residues long. The V segment lost 4 bases and the J segment 6 bases; nucleotides outside the gene matches: 5. CDR3 in amino acids: CASSVMTGGNGYTF. CDR3 coding DNA: TGTGCCAGCAGTGTTATGACAGGGGGCAATGGCTACACCTTC.

This clonotype has just one count. The final CDR3 position lacks the conserved phenylalanine or tryptophan, pointing to a likely read error. V gene TRBV7-8 combines with J gene TRBJ2-6; either TRBD1 or TRBD2 may supply D (5 bases each). Germline CDR1 is SGHVS and CDR2 is FQNEAQ. There are 17 residues in the CDR3. In DNA form, the CDR3 reads TGTGCCAGCAGCTTAGTGGGGAGTGGCTCTGGGGCCCACGTCCTGACTTGC. Translation gives CASSLVGSGSGAHVLTC.

Comments on this clonotype: A read error may explain this, as a much larger clone is one base away. The chain combines TRBV7-2 with TRBJ2-3, with 7 bases aligning to TRBD2. Germline V lookup: CDR1 SGHTA, CDR2 FQGNSA. The CDR3 covers 16 residues. The CDR3 loop reads CASSVDGGGSTDTQSF. CDR3 nucleotides: TGTGCCAGCAGCGTGGATGGGGGGGGGAGCACAGATACGCAGTCTTTT. Full variable domain (missing parts from reference TRBV7-2 and TRBJ2-3): GAGVSQSPSNKVTEKGKDVELRCDPISGHTALYWYRQSLGQGLEFLIYFQGNSAPDKSGLPSDRFSAERTGGSVSTLTIQRTQQEDSAVYLCASSVDGGGSTDTQSFGPGTRLTVL.

This clonotype was counted many times. The chain uses TRBV7-2 and TRBJ1-6, with no clear D. Germline CDR1 SGHTA, CDR2 FQGNSA. The CDR3 is 14 amino acids. The V end lost 3 bases, the J end lost 6 bases, and 9 bases lay between the germline ends. CDR3 nucleotide sequence: TGTGCCAGCAGCTTGACCGGTACTAATTCACCCCTCCACTTT. This codes for CASSLTGTNSPLHF.

The chain employs TRBV7-3 and TRBJ2-3; possibly TRBD2 for D (7 bases). In germline, CDR1 is SGHTA, CDR2 FQGTGA. Trimming shortened V by 1 base and J by 2 bases, and 19 bases separated the two germline ends. This CDR3 comprises 18 residues. The CDR3 sequence: CASSLNRDYHLDTDTQYF. DNA for the CDR3: TGTGCCAGCAGCTTAAACAGGGACTACCACTTGGACACAGATACGCAGTATTTT. The variable domain in full, with the rest retrieved from reference TRBV7-3 and TRBJ2-3, is GAGVSQTPSNKVTEKGKYVELRCDPISGHTALYWYRQSLGQGPEFLIYFQGTGAADDSGLPNDRFFAVRPEGSVSTLKIQRTERGDSAVYLCASSLNRDYHLDTDTQYFGPGTRLTVL.

Comments on this clonotype: A clone one base away is much larger, so this may be a read error. The conserved final phenylalanine or tryptophan is absent from the CDR3, which likely points to a read error. The J gene is TRBJ2-7, the V gene TRBV7-2, with D possibly TRBD2 on 6 matching bases. The germline V and J ends were trimmed by 1 base and 3 bases, with 13 bases remaining between them. This CDR3 region has 15 residues. In germline, CDR1 is SGHTA, CDR2 FQGNSA. Here the CDR3 reads CASSLGSGGDYEQYY. The CDR3 DNA sequence: TGTGCCAGCAGCTTAGGGTCGGGCGGGGACTACGAGCAGTACTAC.

Comment on this clonotype: A much larger clone sits a single nucleotide away, making a read error possible. V gene TRBV7-9 combines with J gene TRBJ2-3; D is possibly TRBD1 or TRBD2 (5 bases each). With 6 bases removed from V and 2 bases from J, the gap between germline ends came to 18 bases. CDR1 SEHNR and CDR2 FQNEAQ come from the germline V gene (reference sequence). This CDR3 contains 16 residues. CDR3 loop: CASSHRPWGPTDTQYF. CDR3 nucleotide sequence: TGTGCCAGCAGTCATCGGCCGTGGGGACCCACAGATACGCAGTATTTT.

J is TRBJ1-1 and V is TRBV6-5; possible D gene TRBD1, 5 bases. V shed 7 bases and J shed 5 bases, with 14 bases lying between them. This CDR3 is 13 amino acids long. Germline V gene lookup returns CDR1 MNHEY and CDR2 SVGAGI. DNA for the CDR3: TGTGCCAGCACGGGGAGGGGCACGACTGAAGCTTTCTTT. Translating it yields CASTGRGTTEAFF.